This entry describes one TCR beta chain. TCRdb re-called the 5' RACE reads with MiXCR, one entry per CDR3 protein. The sample contains approximately 64,000 distinct CDR3 sequences, around 18% of which appear only once. This entry is derived from a study of early T cells in non-severe SARS-CoV-2 infection. CDR1 and CDR2 from the germline V gene are LNHNV and YYDKDF (reference sequence). CDR3 length: 13 amino acids. Trimming took 5 bases from V and 1 from J, leaving 9 bases between them. The chain links TRBV15 to TRBJ2-7, with D maybe TRBD1 (5 bases). The TCR originated in an adult who was a healthcare worker with PCR-confirmed SARS-CoV-2 infection or an uninfected control (not recorded which). The starting material was whole blood, obtained at baseline. The CDR3 nucleotides are TGTGCCACCAGCCCAGGGTTGTCCTACGAGCAGTACTTC. Translation gives CATSPGLSYEQYF. The full variable domain, its missing parts supplied by reference TRBV15 and TRBJ2-7, is DAMVIQNPRYQVTQFGKPVTLSCSQTLNHNVMYWYQQKSSQAPKLLFHYYDKDFNNEADTPDNFQSRRPNTSFCFLDIRSPGLGDTAMYLCATSPGLSYEQYFGPGTRLTVT.